This TCR beta chain was sequenced during a study of T-cell reconstitution after alpha-beta-depleted transplantation in children. Germline CDR1 is MGHRA and CDR2 is YSYEKL. CDR3 length: 14 residues. V was shortened by 1 base and J by 9 bases, with 13 bases between the two germline ends. Preparation of the TCRbeta library used unique molecular identifiers. TCRdb analysed the PCR reads with MiXCR anew, one entry per CDR3 protein. The sample has some 500,000 distinct CDR3 sequences, 18% seen once. The receptor's source is a human donor who donated a stem cell graft to a child with acute lymphoblastic leukemia. The chain links TRBV4-1 to TRBJ2-1; D might be TRBD1 (7 bases). The material was PBMCs from the stem cell graft donor, obtained from the stem cell graft. The CDR3 nucleotides read TGCGCCAGCAGCCAAGGGGCAGGGGGGATTGAGCAGTTCTTC. This codes for CASSQGAGGIEQFF.